Described below is a single TCR beta chain sequence and its context. This sample stems from a study of T cell changes during pregnancy in multiple sclerosis. The assay was immunoSEQ multiplex PCR, and TCRdb's table has in-frame clones only and misses some. This sample has around 50,000 clones, with more than 90% found just once. The ends were cut back, 1 base at V and 0 bases at J, with 11 bases in the middle. CDR3 length: 15 amino acids. Germline V gene lookup returns CDR1 SGHDT and CDR2 YYEEEE. The sequence was obtained from a female donor in good health, enrolled as a control in a pregnancy study. This chain links TRBV5-6 with TRBJ2-7; perhaps TRBD1 as D (5 bases). The sequencing here drew on peripheral blood, taken after pregnancy. The CDR3 sequence: CASSLRQQVSYEQYF. The CDR3 DNA sequence: TGTGCCAGCAGCTTGCGGCAACAGGTCTCCTACGAGCAGTACTTC.